Sequencing of this T cell receptor beta chain was carried out in a study of EBV T-cell therapy then PD-1 blockade in nasopharyngeal carcinoma. Regarding this clone: Its antigen remains unknown.

Treatment indicated: AdE1-LMPpoly-expanded autologous EBV-specific T-cell therapy followed by anti-PD-1 nivolumab. This CDR3 comprises 12 residues. Trimming stripped 8 bases from V and 3 bases from J, with 11 bases between. Germline assignment: CDR1 SNHLY and CDR2 FYNNEI. The repertoire was sequenced with immunoSEQ multiplex PCR; TCRdb's copy has only in-frame clones and lacks some. The sample lists roughly 22,000 clones, 70% to 85% occurring once. The origin of this receptor is a man aged 35-49 years with nasopharyngeal carcinoma. The J gene is TRBJ2-7, the V gene TRBV2; no reliable D call. Source: CD8+ T cells from blood, taken at day -245 from a patient whose treatment included autologous EBV-specific T cells and nivolumab. CDR3 region: CASVGRNYEQYF. The CDR3 DNA is TGTGCCAGCGTGGGAAGGAACTACGAGCAGTACTTC.